These 23 T cell receptor beta chains share one sample of origin, sequenced in a study of T cell responses to AZD1222 COVID-19 vaccine. The data were produced by immunoSEQ multiplex PCR, yet TCRdb's version contains in-frame clones alone and is incomplete. The sample includes about 140,000 clones, 80% to 95% of them seen just once. Sequencing used peripheral blood, obtained on day 0 of AZD1222 vaccination. The receptor source for this set is an adult in good health.

This clone has only a few counts. The chain uses TRBV5-8 and TRBJ2-7; D is possibly TRBD2 (5 bases). CDR1 SGHTS and CDR2 YDEGEE come from the germline V gene. V lost 4 bases to trimming and J lost 3 bases, with 5 bases between them. The CDR3 totals 11 residues. CDR3 nucleotides: TGTGCCAGCAGCCGGGGCTACGAGCAGTACTTC. Residues: CASSRGYEQYF.

This clone showed up just once. This rearrangement joins TRBV24-1 to TRBJ2-3; D ambiguous. The CDR3 runs 15 residues. Germline V gives CDR1 KGHDR, CDR2 SFDVKD. Trimming pared 5 bases from V and 1 base from J, leaving 12 bases between. This chain's CDR3 is CATSVSGLGTDTQYF. In nucleotides, the CDR3 is TGTGCCACCAGTGTATCTGGCTTAGGCACAGATACGCAGTATTTT.

In regard to this clone: The sample carries other DNA sequences with the same CDR3. CDR3 coding DNA: TGCAGCGCCGGGACACTCAATCAGCCCCAGCATTTT. Its translation: CSAGTLNQPQHF. The V call is TRBV29-1, the J call TRBJ1-5, with D possibly being TRBD1 (6 bases). Between the trimmed V and J ends, which lost 7 bases and 3 bases, there was a span of 10 bases. Germline V gene lookup returns CDR1 SQVTM and CDR2 ANQGSEA. This CDR3 contains 12 residues.

The chain combines TRBV28 with TRBJ2-7, with a possible D match to TRBD2 (6 bases). This CDR3 has 14 amino acids. Germline CDR1 reads MDHEN; CDR2 reads SYDVKM. The ends were cut back, 2 bases at V and 3 bases at J, with 11 bases in the middle. CDR3 nucleotide sequence: TGTGCCAGCAGTTTAATTCGGCGGGACTACGAGCAGTACTTC. Its translation is CASSLIRRDYEQYF.

The genes are TRBV12-3 or TRBV12-4 and TRBJ1-2; maybe TRBD1 (6 bases). Trimming pared 6 bases from V and 6 bases from J, leaving 14 bases between. This CDR3 region has 13 residues. The CDR3 nucleotides are TGTGCCAGCAGCCTACAGGGAGTCGATGGCTACACCTTC. Its protein is CASSLQGVDGYTF.

The V gene is TRBV28, the J gene TRBJ1-2; D is undetermined. V lost 6 bases to trimming and J lost 8 bases, with 10 bases between them. The CDR3 is 11 amino acids. Germline V gene sequence: CDR1 MDHEN, CDR2 SYDVKM. The CDR3 sequence is CASSLFGGYTF. The CDR3 DNA reads TGTGCCAGCAGCCTCTTCGGCGGCTACACCTTC.

The rearrangement links TRBV6-5 to TRBJ1-2, with D unresolved. CDR3 size: 15 residues. V was shortened by 2 bases and J by 6 bases, with 16 bases between the two germline ends. Per germline, CDR1 MNHEY and CDR2 SVGAGI. In DNA form, the CDR3 reads TGTGCCAGCAGTTACGCTGGGCATGGAGGTGATGGCTACACCTTC. Translating it yields CASSYAGHGGDGYTF.

In nucleotides, the CDR3 is TGTGCCAGCAGCCCTCGGGCCAGGGTCAATGAGCAGTTCTTC. Its translation: CASSPRARVNEQFF. The rearrangement joins TRBV9 to TRBJ2-1, with D perhaps matching TRBD1 (5 bases). CDR3 length equals 14 residues. CDR1 SGDLS and CDR2 YYNGEE come from the germline V gene. Deletions cut 4 bases from V and 6 bases from J, with 14 bases between.

This chain connects TRBV7-9 to TRBJ1-6; D remains ambiguous. The CDR3 runs to 14 residues. Trimming stripped 5 bases from V and 10 bases from J, with 15 bases between. Germline lookup yields CDR1 SEHNR and CDR2 FQNEAQ (reference sequence). CDR3 residues: CASSPNKEWSPLHF. In nucleotides, the CDR3 is TGTGCCAGCAGCCCCAACAAGGAATGGTCACCCCTCCACTTT.

The chain couples TRBV6-5 to TRBJ2-7; 7 bases are shared with TRBD2. The CDR3 loop spans 15 amino acids. J was trimmed by 6 bases and V by 2 bases; bases with no gene match: 10. Germline CDR1 is MNHEY and CDR2 is SVGAGI. CDR3 amino acids: CASSYQVGRGFEQYF. In nucleotides, the CDR3 is TGTGCCAGCAGTTACCAAGTTGGGCGGGGGTTCGAGCAGTACTTC.

This chain uses TRBV20-1 with TRBJ2-1; no firm D call. Trimming removed 3 bases at V and 0 bases at J, with 9 bases between. Per the germline V gene, CDR1 is DFQATT and CDR2 is SNEGSKA (reference sequence). CDR3 size: 14 residues. Here the CDR3 DNA reads TGCAGTGCTAGTGGCAGGTACTCCTACAATGAGCAGTTCTTC. It specifies CSASGRYSYNEQFF.

The rearrangement joins TRBV20-1 to TRBJ1-5; D is unresolved. V was clipped by 3 bases and J by 0 bases, with 9 bases between them. CDR3 length equals 14 residues. Germline CDR1 reads DFQATT; CDR2 reads SNEGSKA (reference sequence). In DNA form, the CDR3 reads TGCAGTGCTAGTGGGCAGAATAGCAATCAGCCCCAGCATTTT. Amino acids: CSASGQNSNQPQHF.

V gene TRBV2 combines with J gene TRBJ1-3; 7 nucleotides agree with TRBD1. Germline-derived CDR1 and CDR2 are SNHLY and FYNNEI. This CDR3 is built from 15 residues. The V segment lost 8 bases and the J segment 6 bases; nucleotides outside the gene matches: 13. CDR3 in DNA: TGTGCCAGCTCCAGAGGGAGGGGGCGTGTAAACACCATATATTTT. Translating it yields CASSRGRGRVNTIYF.

The V gene is TRBV7-5, the J gene TRBJ1-5; TRBD1, the D gene given by the table, was not confirmed from the DNA. TRBV7-5 counts as a pseudogene. This CDR3 region has 16 residues. CDR3 DNA sequence: TGTGCCAGAAGCCCAAAGGGACAGGGAGGATTTCAGCCCCAGCATTTT. Translated: CARSPKGQGGFQPQHF.

The chain employs TRBV19 and TRBJ2-2; D unclear. The V gene's germline CDR1 is LNHDA and CDR2 SQIVND (reference sequence). V lost 4 bases and J lost 1, with 10 bases in between. This CDR3 is 15 amino acids long. In DNA form, the CDR3 reads TGTGCCAGTAGTACCTCCTACTTGAACACCGGGGAGCTGTTTTTT. It codes for CASSTSYLNTGELFF.

The J gene is TRBJ2-3, the V gene TRBV5-1; D may be TRBD1 (5 bases). The CDR3 is made up of 16 amino acids. Trimming cost V 3 bases and J 0 bases, with 14 bases left between them. CDR1 SGHRS and CDR2 YFSETQ come from the germline V gene. CDR3 in amino acids: CASSWVGDLSTDTQYF. CDR3 coding DNA: TGCGCCAGCAGCTGGGTAGGGGATTTAAGCACAGATACGCAGTATTTT.

This clone was picked up a small number of times. The V call is TRBV18, the J call TRBJ2-1; D tentatively fits TRBD1 or TRBD2 (5 bases each). CDR1 is KGHSH and CDR2 is LQKENI in the germline V gene. The length of the CDR3 is 13 residues. Trimming removed 6 bases from V and 5 bases from J, with 11 bases in between. CDR3 sequence reads: CASSPGTNNEQFF. CDR3 sequence (DNA): TGTGCCAGCTCGCCCGGGACGAACAATGAGCAGTTCTTC. Full variable domain (rest looked up from reference TRBV18 and TRBJ2-1): NAGVMQNPRHLVRRRGQEARLRCSPMKGHSHVYWYRQLPEEGLKFMVYLQKENIIDESGMPKERFSAEFPKEGPSILRIQQVVRGDSAAYFCASSPGTNNEQFFGPGTRLTVL.

The chain links TRBV18 to TRBJ2-2; 12 positions agree with TRBD2. CDR1 and CDR2 from the germline V gene are KGHSH and LQKENI. With 1 base clipped from V and 3 bases from J, the junction kept 0 bases outside the gene matches. The CDR3 is made up of 16 amino acids. CDR3 in amino acids: CASSPRLAGDTGELFF. As DNA, the CDR3 is TGTGCCAGCTCACCACGACTAGCGGGGGACACCGGGGAGCTGTTTTTT. Based on the CDR3 plus reference TRBV18 and TRBJ2-2, the full variable domain is NAGVMQNPRHLVRRRGQEARLRCSPMKGHSHVYWYRQLPEEGLKFMVYLQKENIIDESGMPKERFSAEFPKEGPSILRIQQVVRGDSAAYFCASSPRLAGDTGELFFGEGSRLTVL.

The rearrangement links TRBV10-3 to TRBJ1-3, with a possible D match to TRBD1 (6 bases). The CDR3 sequence is 13 residues long. The germline V gene has CDR1 ENHRY and CDR2 SYGVKD. Trimming removed 7 bases at V and 5 bases at J, with 12 bases between. As DNA, the CDR3 is TGTGCCATCACCTCAGGGGCACGAAACACCATATATTTT. Translating gives CAITSGARNTIYF.

This chain joins TRBV7-2 and TRBJ1-2; TRBD1 aligns across 10 bases. The V and J ends lost 5 bases and 7 bases, in that order; junction bases with no gene match: 13. CDR1 is SGHTA, CDR2 FQGNSA, per germline. The CDR3 is 16 residues long. The CDR3 reads CASSTFGQGVGGGYTF. The CDR3 DNA reads as TGTGCCAGCAGCACATTTGGACAGGGGGTGGGTGGTGGCTACACCTTC. Using reference TRBV7-2 and TRBJ1-2 for the parts outside the CDR3, the full variable domain is GAGVSQSPSNKVTEKGKDVELRCDPISGHTALYWYRQSLGQGLEFLIYFQGNSAPDKSGLPSDRFSAERTGGSVSTLTIQRTQQEDSAVYLCASSTFGQGVGGGYTFGSGTRLTVV.

The chain links TRBV11-2 to TRBJ1-4; weak D call: TRBD1 (5 bases). CDR1 is SGHAT and CDR2 is FQNNGV in the germline V gene. The CDR3 is 14 amino acids. V was cut by 7 bases and J by 0 bases, with 9 bases left in between. The CDR3 DNA is TGTGCCAGCACTCTGACAGCAACTAATGAAAAACTGTTTTTT. Encoded protein: CASTLTATNEKLFF.

The V gene is TRBV7-2, the J gene TRBJ1-2; maybe TRBD1 (6 bases). CDR3 size: 17 residues. The germline CDR1 and CDR2 sequences are SGHTA and FQGNSA. Trimming removed 1 base from V and 0 bases from J, with 15 bases in between. CDR3 bases: TGTGCCAGCAGCTTAGTAGGTCGGGACATCACTAACTATGGCTACACCTTC. Protein: CASSLVGRDITNYGYTF.

V usage is TRBV2 and J usage is TRBJ2-1; D might be TRBD1 (6 bases). The ends were cut back, 4 bases at V and 9 bases at J, with 10 bases in the middle. The V gene's germline CDR1 is SNHLY and CDR2 FYNNEI. This CDR3 has 12 residues. In DNA form, the CDR3 reads TGTGCCAGCAGTGTTCAGGGGCGTGAGCAGTTCTTC. It translates to CASSVQGREQFF.